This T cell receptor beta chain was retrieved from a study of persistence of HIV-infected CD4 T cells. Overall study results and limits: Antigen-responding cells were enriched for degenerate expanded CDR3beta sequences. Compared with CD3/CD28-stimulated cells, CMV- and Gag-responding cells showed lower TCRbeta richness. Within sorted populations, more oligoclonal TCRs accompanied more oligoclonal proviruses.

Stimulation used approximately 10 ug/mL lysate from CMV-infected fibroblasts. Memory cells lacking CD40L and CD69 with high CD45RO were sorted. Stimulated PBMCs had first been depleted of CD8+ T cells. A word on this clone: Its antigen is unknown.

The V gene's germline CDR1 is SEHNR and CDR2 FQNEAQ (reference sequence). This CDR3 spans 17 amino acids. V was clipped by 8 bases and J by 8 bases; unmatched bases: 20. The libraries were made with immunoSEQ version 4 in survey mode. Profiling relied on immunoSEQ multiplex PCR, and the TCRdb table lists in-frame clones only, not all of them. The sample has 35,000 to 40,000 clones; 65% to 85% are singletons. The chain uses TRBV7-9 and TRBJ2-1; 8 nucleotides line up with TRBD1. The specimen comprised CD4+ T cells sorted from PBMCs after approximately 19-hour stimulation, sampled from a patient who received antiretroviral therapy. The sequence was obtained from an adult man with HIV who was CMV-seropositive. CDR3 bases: TGTGCCAGCTTTTCCTCCCTTGGACAGGGTACTCGGGATGAGCAGTTCTTC. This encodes CASFSSLGQGTRDEQFF.